One sample yielded the 32 T cell receptor beta chains listed below, sequenced in a study of blood T cells in healthy people across ages. PCR was performed a second time for about 6 to 11 cycles using a sample-barcoded 5' primer and a J-beta primer mix. Each CDR3 protein gets one entry after TCRdb re-called the 5' RACE reads with MiXCR. The table lists approximately 810,000 distinct CDR3 sequences, 25% to 35% of them singletons. The sequenced sample was blood. Receptors originate from an elderly woman in good health.

At least ten counts were recorded for this clonotype. The chain has TRBV11-2 and TRBJ1-2, with 7 bases that match TRBD1. Germline CDR1 SGHAT, CDR2 FQNNGV. CDR3 size: 17 residues. The V and J ends lost 4 bases and 2 bases, in that order; junction bases with no gene match: 13. The CDR3 sequence: CASSSRVQGKGNYGYTF. The CDR3, as DNA: TGTGCCAGCAGCTCGCGGGTACAGGGGAAAGGAAACTATGGCTACACCTTC.

This clonotype was found many times. The V call is TRBV7-2, the J call TRBJ2-5; D unresolved. The V gene lost 2 bases and the J gene lost 5 bases, with 6 bases spanning the gap. From germline, CDR1 is SGHTA and CDR2 FQGNSA. CDR3 size: 12 residues. CDR3 DNA sequence: TGTGCCAGCAGCTTATACTCGGAGACCCAGTACTTC. Protein sequence: CASSLYSETQYF.

This clonotype was seen at least ten times. This chain connects TRBV5-1 to TRBJ1-2; 8 bases map to TRBD1. CDR1 SGHRS and CDR2 YFSETQ come from the germline V gene. There are 13 residues in the CDR3. V shed 5 bases and J 7 bases; nucleotides not matched to a gene: 7. CDR3 sequence: CASSFDRGSGYTF. CDR3 coding DNA: TGCGCCAGCAGTTTCGACAGGGGATCTGGCTACACCTTC.

This clonotype was counted many times. V and J are TRBV7-9 and TRBJ2-3; the match to TRBD2 covers 8 bases. Germline V gene lookup returns CDR1 SEHNR and CDR2 FQNEAQ (reference sequence). The CDR3 contains 14 residues. V was clipped by 8 bases and J by 4 bases; unmatched bases: 8. In DNA form, the CDR3 reads TGTGCCAGCCTTAAAGCGGGGGTGGCAGATACGCAGTATTTT. This encodes CASLKAGVADTQYF.

This clonotype was detected once. It may be a read error: a sequence one base away is much more abundant. The chain combines TRBV20-1 with TRBJ2-1; 9 bases are shared with TRBD2. CDR1 DFQATT and CDR2 SNEGSKA come from the germline V gene (reference sequence). The CDR3 extends over 18 amino acids. The CDR3 region is CSTSSLAGKIVMFNEQFF. CDR3 in DNA: TGCAGTACTAGTAGCCTAGCGGGGAAAATTGTTATGTTCAATGAGCAGTTCTTC.

This clonotype was seen many times. V and J are TRBV12-3 or TRBV12-4 and TRBJ1-2; D perhaps matches TRBD1 (5 bases). V dropped 6 bases and J dropped 0 bases, with 17 bases sitting between them. The CDR3 covers 16 residues. The CDR3 is CASSLIWTQTNYGYTF. The CDR3 DNA reads as TGTGCCAGCAGCCTGATATGGACACAGACTAACTATGGCTACACCTTC.

This clonotype was detected ten times or more. The chain joins TRBV20-1 to TRBJ2-5, with TRBD1 as a possible D gene (5 bases). Germline V gene data show CDR1 as DFQATT and CDR2 as SNEGSKA (reference sequence). Trimming left V 6 bases short and J 5 bases short, with 13 bases between. This CDR3 comprises 12 residues. The CDR3 DNA is TGCAGTGCCATGGAACAGGTTGAGACCCAGTACTTC. It yields the protein CSAMEQVETQYF.

Many counts were recorded for this clonotype. The V and J genes are TRBV18 and TRBJ2-1; D ambiguous. The germline CDR1 and CDR2 sequences are KGHSH and LQKENI. Trimming left V 3 bases short and J 7 bases short, with 16 bases between. CDR3 size: 15 residues. The CDR3 coding sequence is TGTGCCAGCTCACCCACCGGTCGCATGGATAATGAGCAGTTCTTC. This gives the protein CASSPTGRMDNEQFF. The whole variable domain, filled in from reference TRBV18 and TRBJ2-1, reads NAGVMQNPRHLVRRRGQEARLRCSPMKGHSHVYWYRQLPEEGLKFMVYLQKENIIDESGMPKERFSAEFPKEGPSILRIQQVVRGDSAAYFCASSPTGRMDNEQFFGPGTRLTVL.

The V gene is TRBV4-3, the J gene TRBJ2-3; 10 bases are shared with TRBD2. CDR3 length equals 16 residues. Germline-derived CDR1 and CDR2 are LGHNA and YSLEER. Losses at the gene ends were 0 bases for V and 5 bases for J; bases not matched to a gene: 5. CDR3: CASSQDSASGGDTQYF. CDR3 bases: TGCGCCAGCAGCCAAGATAGCGCTAGCGGGGGAGATACGCAGTATTTT.

The rearrangement joins TRBV12-3 or TRBV12-4 to TRBJ2-3; D is uncertain. Between the trimmed V and J ends, which lost 0 bases and 0 bases, there was a span of 10 bases. CDR3 length equals 16 residues. CDR3 protein: CASSLAQGQSTDTQYF. For the CDR3, the DNA is TGTGCCAGCAGTTTAGCGCAAGGCCAGAGCACAGATACGCAGTATTTT.

To note about this clonotype: A clone one base away is much larger, so this may be a read error. The chain is built from TRBV20-1 and TRBJ2-4; tentatively, D is TRBD1 (6 bases). Germline V lookup: CDR1 DFQATT, CDR2 SNEGSKA (reference sequence). The CDR3 runs to 13 residues. CDR3 residues: CSAIQGLQNIRYF. The CDR3 DNA reads TGCAGTGCTATTCAGGGGCTTCAAAACATTCGGTACTTC.

Only a few counts were recorded for this clonotype. The rearrangement links TRBV2 to TRBJ2-1; TRBD1 aligns across 7 bases. The CDR3 covers 16 residues. Germline V gene lookup returns CDR1 SNHLY and CDR2 FYNNEI. The junction had 14 bases not matched to a gene; V was cut back by 2 bases and J by 10 bases. The CDR3 DNA reads as TGTGCCAGCAGTGAACGGGGACAGAATATTTCCCCCGAGCAGTTCTTC. Protein product: CASSERGQNISPEQFF.

Concerning this clonotype itself: The junction shows a germline mismatch at one end, possibly a read error. This rearrangement joins TRBV29-1 to TRBJ1-6; 8 positions agree with TRBD1. CDR1 and CDR2 (germline): SQVTM, ANQGSEA. The CDR3 totals 14 residues. This CDR3 reads CGVATGAYNSPLHF. Written as DNA, the CDR3 is TGCGGCGTAGCGACAGGGGCCTATAATTCACCCCTCCACTTT.

This chain links TRBV20-1 with TRBJ1-5, with D possibly being TRBD1 (5 bases). The CDR3 extends over 15 amino acids. Trimming took 1 base from V and 0 from J, leaving 10 bases between them. In germline, CDR1 is DFQATT, CDR2 SNEGSKA (reference sequence). CDR3 amino acids: CSARAQTASNQPQHF. Written as DNA, the CDR3 is TGCAGTGCTAGAGCCCAGACAGCTAGCAATCAGCCCCAGCATTTT.

V gene TRBV11-1 combines with J gene TRBJ2-5, with 10 bases fitting TRBD1. The length of the CDR3 is 16 residues. V was clipped by 2 bases and J by 5 bases; unmatched bases: 8. CDR1 and CDR2 (germline): SGHAT, FQDESV (reference sequence). CDR3 amino acids: CASSLTVGQGRETQYF. The CDR3 DNA reads as TGTGCCAGCAGCTTAACGGTGGGACAGGGGAGGGAGACCCAGTACTTC.

Many counts were recorded for this clonotype. The chain couples TRBV9 to TRBJ2-7, with 12 bases identical to TRBD1. Germline V gene data show CDR1 as SGDLS and CDR2 as YYNGEE. V was clipped by 6 bases and J by 7 bases; unmatched bases: 8. The CDR3 runs to 14 residues. CDR3 nucleotide sequence: TGTGCCAGCAAGATGGGACAGGGGGCTGGAGAGCAGTACTTC. This encodes CASKMGQGAGEQYF.

This clonotype has more than one count but fewer than ten. The V and J genes are TRBV27 and TRBJ2-3; the D call may be TRBD1 or TRBD2 (5 bases each). Trimming stripped 5 bases from V and 4 bases from J, with 19 bases between. The CDR3 length is 16 residues. Germline V gene sequence: CDR1 MNHEY, CDR2 SMNVEV (reference sequence). CDR3 in DNA: TGTGCCAGCAGTCTCCGGGACCATTATGGGGCAGATACGCAGTATTTT. It specifies CASSLRDHYGADTQYF.

Details on this clonotype: This may arise from a read error, as a much more abundant clone is one base away. The chain carries TRBV7-2 and TRBJ2-3; D tentatively fits TRBD1 or TRBD2 (5 bases each). Germline CDR1 and CDR2: SGHTA and FQGNSA. The CDR3 consists of 17 residues. V gave up 0 bases and J gave up 4 bases, with 17 bases separating them. The CDR3 loop is CASSLAQWTRGADTQYF. CDR3 nucleotide sequence: TGTGCCAGCAGCTTAGCGCAATGGACACGGGGCGCAGATACGCAGTATTTT. The full variable domain, rest sourced from reference TRBV7-2 and TRBJ2-3, is GAGVSQSPSNKVTEKGKDVELRCDPISGHTALYWYRQSLGQGLEFLIYFQGNSAPDKSGLPSDRFSAERTGGSVSTLTIQRTQQEDSAVYLCASSLAQWTRGADTQYFGPGTRLTVL.

CDR3 amino acids: CASSQDSTRRDETQYF. For the CDR3, the DNA is TGTGCCAGCAGCCAAGATAGTACTAGGAGGGATGAGACCCAGTACTTC. The V call is TRBV4-2, the J call TRBJ2-5; D might be TRBD2 (6 bases). Trimming pared 0 bases from V and 5 bases from J, leaving 16 bases between. The CDR3 is 16 amino acids. Germline CDR1 reads LGHNA; CDR2 reads YNFKEQ.

The table lists this clonotype with many counts. The chain has TRBV29-1 and TRBJ1-2; D gene unclear. V was pared by 5 bases and J by 2 bases, with 12 bases between. This CDR3 contains 13 residues. CDR1 and CDR2 (germline): SQVTM, ANQGSEA. CDR3 protein: CSVRSTLNYGYTF. CDR3 nucleotide sequence: TGCAGCGTTCGGTCCACCTTAAACTATGGCTACACCTTC.

This clonotype has a handful of counts. A much larger clone lies a single base off, so this may be a read error. V gene TRBV20-1 combines with J gene TRBJ2-7, with D perhaps TRBD2 (5 bases). Germline loops: CDR1 DFQATT, CDR2 SNEGSKA (reference sequence). CDR3 size: 15 residues. Trimming left V 1 base short and J 7 bases short, with 20 bases between. The CDR3 here is CSARGTRRTYNEQYF. The DNA of the CDR3 is TGCAGTGCTAGAGGAACTAGGAGAACCTACAATGAGCAGTACTTC.

This clonotype occurred a few times. The chain has TRBV3-1 and TRBJ2-3, with 9 bases identical to TRBD1. V dropped 5 bases and J dropped 6; count of bases not matched to a gene: 6. The CDR3 is 14 residues long. Germline lookup yields CDR1 LGHDT and CDR2 YNNKEL (reference sequence). The CDR3 region is CASSRGTGFDTQYF. In DNA, the CDR3 is TGTGCCAGCAGCAGGGGGACAGGGTTCGATACGCAGTATTTT.

This clonotype occurred many times. The CDR3 sequence is CASSGSSSSPLHF. The CDR3 region has the DNA TGTGCCAGCAGTGGAAGTAGTAGTTCACCCCTCCACTTT. This chain links TRBV28 with TRBJ1-6, with D unclear. V shed 5 bases and J shed 9 bases, with 11 bases lying between them. The CDR3 is 13 amino acids. Per the germline V gene, CDR1 is MDHEN and CDR2 is SYDVKM.

V gene TRBV2 combines with J gene TRBJ1-1; possible D gene TRBD1, 6 bases. Germline lookup yields CDR1 SNHLY and CDR2 FYNNEI. The CDR3 covers 13 residues. Between the trimmed V and J ends, which lost 4 bases and 4 bases, there was a span of 10 bases. The CDR3 DNA reads TGTGCCAGCAGTGGAACAGGGTTCACTGAAGCTTTCTTT. It specifies CASSGTGFTEAFF. Complete variable domain (other parts from reference TRBV2 and TRBJ1-1): EPEVTQTPSHQVTQMGQEVILRCVPISNHLYFYWYRQILGQKVEFLVSFYNNEISEKSEIFDDQFSVERPDGSNFTLKIRSTKLEDSAMYFCASSGTGFTEAFFGQGTRLTVV.

This clonotype was counted many times. J is TRBJ2-7 and V is TRBV7-9; D is ambiguous. The V and J ends lost 1 base and 0 bases respectively, with 4 bases between them. CDR1 and CDR2 (germline): SEHNR, FQNEAQ (reference sequence). CDR3 size: 13 residues. As DNA, the CDR3 is TGTGCCAGCAGCTTAGGATACTCCTACGAGCAGTACTTC. As protein: CASSLGYSYEQYF.

The chain combines TRBV7-2 with TRBJ1-2, with 8 bases aligning to TRBD1. CDR3 length: 15 residues. J lost 10 bases, V lost 11 bases, and 21 bases had no gene match. Germline CDR1 and CDR2: SGHTA and FQGNSA. CDR3 DNA sequence: TGTGCCGGCACCGGAGGGATTGACAGGGGAATTCACTACACCTTC. This translates into CAGTGGIDRGIHYTF.

This clonotype turned up a few times. The chain couples TRBV10-3 to TRBJ2-2, with D possibly matching TRBD2 (5 bases). V lost 6 bases to trimming and J lost 0 bases, with 14 bases between them. Germline loops: CDR1 ENHRY, CDR2 SYGVKD. The CDR3 has 16 residues. CDR3 bases: TGTGCCATCAGCCCAACTAGTTTATCGAACACCGGGGAGCTGTTTTTT. Amino acids: CAISPTSLSNTGELFF.

The rearrangement joins TRBV10-3 to TRBJ2-3, with 11 nucleotides matching TRBD2. The J segment lost 0 bases and the V segment lost 7 bases, leaving 3 bases of the junction unmatched. The CDR3 has 15 amino acids. CDR1 is ENHRY and CDR2 is SYGVKD in the germline V gene. The CDR3 reads CAIKRTSGSTDTQYF. Here the CDR3 DNA reads TGTGCCATCAAAAGGACTAGCGGGAGCACAGATACGCAGTATTTT.

This clonotype was picked up many times. The J gene is TRBJ2-6, the V gene TRBV11-2, with TRBD1 matching over 7 bases. J lost 0 bases, V lost 4 bases, and 6 bases had no gene match. The germline gives CDR1 SGHAT, CDR2 FQNNGV. The CDR3 spans 17 residues. The CDR3 DNA reads TGTGCCAGCAGCTCTGGGGACAGAGTCTCTGGGGCCAACGTCCTGACTTTC. Amino acids: CASSSGDRVSGANVLTF.

This clonotype was seen repeatedly, ten times or more. J is TRBJ2-5 and V is TRBV11-2, with TRBD1 matching 8 bases. Per the germline V gene, CDR1 is SGHAT and CDR2 is FQNNGV. CDR3 length: 17 residues. Trimming at V came to 2 bases and at J to 0 bases, leaving 8 bases not matched to a gene. DNA for the CDR3: TGTGCCAGCAGCTTAACCCAGGGACAGGCGTACCAAGAGACCCAGTACTTC. Translated, it gives CASSLTQGQAYQETQYF.

There are many counts of this clonotype. The J gene is TRBJ2-5, the V gene TRBV3-1; 9 nucleotides match TRBD1. V gave up 8 bases and J gave up 5 bases; unmatched junction bases: 15. Germline V CDR1 and CDR2: LGHDT, YNNKEL (reference sequence). The CDR3 is made up of 16 amino acids. The CDR3 sequence: CASDPRHRGQGETQYF. Here the CDR3 DNA reads TGTGCCAGCGACCCCAGGCACAGGGGGCAGGGGGAGACCCAGTACTTC.

The chain links TRBV29-1 to TRBJ2-7, with 10 positions matching TRBD1. The CDR3 totals 14 residues. V lost 4 bases, J lost 2 bases, and 5 bases stayed unmatched. The germline V gene encodes CDR1 SQVTM and CDR2 ANQGSEA. The CDR3 sequence: CSVGSGQGTYEQYF. CDR3 coding DNA: TGCAGCGTTGGCTCGGGACAGGGGACCTACGAGCAGTACTTC.